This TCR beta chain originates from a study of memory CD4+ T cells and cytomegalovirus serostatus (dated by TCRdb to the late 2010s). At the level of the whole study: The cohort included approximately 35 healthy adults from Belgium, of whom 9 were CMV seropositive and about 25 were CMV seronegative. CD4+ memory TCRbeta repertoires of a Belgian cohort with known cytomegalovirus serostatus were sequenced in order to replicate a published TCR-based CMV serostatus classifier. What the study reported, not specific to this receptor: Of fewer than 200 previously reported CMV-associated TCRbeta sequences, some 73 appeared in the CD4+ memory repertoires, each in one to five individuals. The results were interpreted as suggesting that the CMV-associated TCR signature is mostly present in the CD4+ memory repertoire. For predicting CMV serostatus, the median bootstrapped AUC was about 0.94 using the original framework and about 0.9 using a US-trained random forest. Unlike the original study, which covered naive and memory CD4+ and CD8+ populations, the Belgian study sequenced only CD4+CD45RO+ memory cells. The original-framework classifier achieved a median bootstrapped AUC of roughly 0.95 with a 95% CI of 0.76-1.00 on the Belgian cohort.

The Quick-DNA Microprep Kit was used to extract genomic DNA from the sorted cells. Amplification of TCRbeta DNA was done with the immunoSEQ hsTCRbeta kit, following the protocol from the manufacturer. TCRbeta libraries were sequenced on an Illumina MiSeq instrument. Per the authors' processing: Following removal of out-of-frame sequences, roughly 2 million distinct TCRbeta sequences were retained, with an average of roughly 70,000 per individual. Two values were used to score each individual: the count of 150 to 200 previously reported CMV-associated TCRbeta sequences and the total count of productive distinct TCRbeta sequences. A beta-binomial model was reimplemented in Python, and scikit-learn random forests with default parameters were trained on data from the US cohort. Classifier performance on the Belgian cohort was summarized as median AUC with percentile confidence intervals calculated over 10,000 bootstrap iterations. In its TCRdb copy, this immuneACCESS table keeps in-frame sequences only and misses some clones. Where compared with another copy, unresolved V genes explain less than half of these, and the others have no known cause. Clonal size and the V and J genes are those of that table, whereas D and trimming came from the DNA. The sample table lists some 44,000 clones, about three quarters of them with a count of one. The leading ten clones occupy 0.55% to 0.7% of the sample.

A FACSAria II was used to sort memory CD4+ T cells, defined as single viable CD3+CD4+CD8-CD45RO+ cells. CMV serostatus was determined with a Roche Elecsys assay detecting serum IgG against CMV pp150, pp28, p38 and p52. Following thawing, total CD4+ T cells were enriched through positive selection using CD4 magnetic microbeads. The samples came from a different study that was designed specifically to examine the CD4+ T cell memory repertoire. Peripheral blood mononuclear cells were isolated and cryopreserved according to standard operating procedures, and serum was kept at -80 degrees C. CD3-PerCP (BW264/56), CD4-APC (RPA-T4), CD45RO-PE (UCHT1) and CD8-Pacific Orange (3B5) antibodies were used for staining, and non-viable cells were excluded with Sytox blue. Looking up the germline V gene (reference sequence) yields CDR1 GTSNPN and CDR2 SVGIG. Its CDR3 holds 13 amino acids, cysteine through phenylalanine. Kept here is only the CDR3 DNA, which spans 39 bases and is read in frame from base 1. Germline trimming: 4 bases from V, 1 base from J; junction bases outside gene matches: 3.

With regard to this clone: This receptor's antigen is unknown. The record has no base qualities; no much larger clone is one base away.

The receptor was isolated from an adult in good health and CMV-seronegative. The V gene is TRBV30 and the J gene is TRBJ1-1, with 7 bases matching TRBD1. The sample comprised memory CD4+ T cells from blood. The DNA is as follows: TGTGCCTGGACTCGGACAGGGAACACTGAAGCTTTCTTT. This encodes CAWTRTGNTEAFF.